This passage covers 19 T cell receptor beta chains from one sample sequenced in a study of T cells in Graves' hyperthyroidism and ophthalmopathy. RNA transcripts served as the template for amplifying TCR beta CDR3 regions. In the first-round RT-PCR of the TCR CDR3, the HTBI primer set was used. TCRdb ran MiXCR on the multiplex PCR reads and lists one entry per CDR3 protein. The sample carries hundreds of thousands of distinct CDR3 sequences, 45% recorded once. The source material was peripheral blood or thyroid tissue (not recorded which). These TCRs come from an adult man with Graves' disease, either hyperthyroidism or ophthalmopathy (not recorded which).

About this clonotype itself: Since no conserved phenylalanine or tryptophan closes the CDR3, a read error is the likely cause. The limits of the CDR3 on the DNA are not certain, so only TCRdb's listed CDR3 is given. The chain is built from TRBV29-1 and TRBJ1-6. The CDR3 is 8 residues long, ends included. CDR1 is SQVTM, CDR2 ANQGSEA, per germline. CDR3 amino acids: CSVEGTPY.

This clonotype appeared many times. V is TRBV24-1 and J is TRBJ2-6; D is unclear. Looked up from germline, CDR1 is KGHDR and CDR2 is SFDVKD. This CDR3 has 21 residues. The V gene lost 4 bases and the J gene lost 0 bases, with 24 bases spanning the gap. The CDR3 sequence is CATSDYPASRSHNSGANVLTF. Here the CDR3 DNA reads TGTGCCACCAGTGACTACCCCGCATCGAGGAGCCACAACTCTGGGGCCAACGTCCTGACTTTC.

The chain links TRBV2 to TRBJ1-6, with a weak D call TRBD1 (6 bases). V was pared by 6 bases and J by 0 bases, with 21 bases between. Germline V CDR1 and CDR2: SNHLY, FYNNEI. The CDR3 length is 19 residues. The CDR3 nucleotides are TGTGCCAGCAGCCCTAGGGGGGCGACCGTAAGCTCCTATAATTCACCCCTCCACTTT. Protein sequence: CASSPRGATVSSYNSPLHF. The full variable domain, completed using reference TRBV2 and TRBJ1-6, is EPEVTQTPSHQVTQMGQEVILRCVPISNHLYFYWYRQILGQKVEFLVSFYNNEISEKSEIFDDQFSVERPDGSNFTLKIRSTKLEDSAMYFCASSPRGATVSSYNSPLHFGNGTRLTVT.

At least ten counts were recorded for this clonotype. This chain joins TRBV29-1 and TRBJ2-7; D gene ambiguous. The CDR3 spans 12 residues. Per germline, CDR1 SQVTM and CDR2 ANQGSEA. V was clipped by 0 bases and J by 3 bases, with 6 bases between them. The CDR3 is CSVEEDHYEQYF. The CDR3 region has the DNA TGCAGCGTTGAAGAGGATCACTACGAGCAGTACTTC.

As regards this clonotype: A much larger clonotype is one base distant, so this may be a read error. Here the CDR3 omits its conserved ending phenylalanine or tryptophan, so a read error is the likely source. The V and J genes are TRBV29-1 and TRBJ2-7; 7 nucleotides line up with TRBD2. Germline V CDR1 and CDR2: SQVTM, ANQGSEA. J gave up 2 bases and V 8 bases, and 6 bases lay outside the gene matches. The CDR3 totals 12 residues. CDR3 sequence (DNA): TGCAGCTTTCGTGGGGGGGCCTACGAGCAGTACCTC. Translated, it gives CSFRGGAYEQYL.

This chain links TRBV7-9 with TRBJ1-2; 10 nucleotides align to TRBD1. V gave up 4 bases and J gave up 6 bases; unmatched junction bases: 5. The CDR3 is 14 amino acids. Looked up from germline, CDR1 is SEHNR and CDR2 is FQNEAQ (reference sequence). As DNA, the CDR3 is TGTGCCAGCAGCTACTCTGGGACAGGGGATGGCTACACCTTC. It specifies CASSYSGTGDGYTF.

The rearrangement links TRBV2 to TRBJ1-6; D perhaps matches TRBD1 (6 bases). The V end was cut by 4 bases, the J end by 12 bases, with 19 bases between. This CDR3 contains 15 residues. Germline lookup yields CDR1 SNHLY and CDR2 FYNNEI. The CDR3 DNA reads TGTGCCAGCAGTGGGCTAGCGGGGGCCGAGAGACCCCTCCACTTT. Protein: CASSGLAGAERPLHF. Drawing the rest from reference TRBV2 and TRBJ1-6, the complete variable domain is EPEVTQTPSHQVTQMGQEVILRCVPISNHLYFYWYRQILGQKVEFLVSFYNNEISEKSEIFDDQFSVERPDGSNFTLKIRSTKLEDSAMYFCASSGLAGAERPLHFGNGTRLTVT.

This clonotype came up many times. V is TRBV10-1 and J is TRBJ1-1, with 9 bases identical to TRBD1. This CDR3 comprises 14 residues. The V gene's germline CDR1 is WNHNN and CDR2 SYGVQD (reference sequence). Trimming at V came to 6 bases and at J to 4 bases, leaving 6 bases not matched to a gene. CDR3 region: CASSRDRAGTEAFF. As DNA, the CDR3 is TGCGCCAGCAGCCGGGACAGGGCTGGCACTGAAGCTTTCTTT.

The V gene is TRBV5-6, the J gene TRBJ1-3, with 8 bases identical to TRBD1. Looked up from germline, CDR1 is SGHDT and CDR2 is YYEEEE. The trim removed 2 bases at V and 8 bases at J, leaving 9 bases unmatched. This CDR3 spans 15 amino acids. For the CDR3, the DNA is TGTGCCAGCAGCTTTGCAGGGGGCGGCGGCTACACCATATATTTT. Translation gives CASSFAGGGGYTIYF.

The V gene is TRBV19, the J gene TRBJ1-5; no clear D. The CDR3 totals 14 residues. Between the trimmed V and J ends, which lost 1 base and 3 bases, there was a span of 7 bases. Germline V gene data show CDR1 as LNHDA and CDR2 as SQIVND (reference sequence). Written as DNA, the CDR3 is TGTGCCAGTAGTATAGGAGGGAACAATCAGCCCCAGCATTTT. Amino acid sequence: CASSIGGNNQPQHF.

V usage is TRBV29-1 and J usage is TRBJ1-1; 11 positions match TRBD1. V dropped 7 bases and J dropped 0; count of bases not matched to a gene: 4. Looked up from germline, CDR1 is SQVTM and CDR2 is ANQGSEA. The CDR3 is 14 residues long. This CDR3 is CSDRTGGLNTEAFF. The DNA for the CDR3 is TGCAGCGATCGGACAGGGGGCTTGAACACTGAAGCTTTCTTT.

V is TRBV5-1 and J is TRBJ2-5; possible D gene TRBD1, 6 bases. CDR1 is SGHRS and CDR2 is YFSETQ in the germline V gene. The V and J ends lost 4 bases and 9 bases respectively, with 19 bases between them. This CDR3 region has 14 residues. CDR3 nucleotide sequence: TGCGCCAGCAGCCCAGGACGGGACAATCAGCCCCAGTACTTC. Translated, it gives CASSPGRDNQPQYF.

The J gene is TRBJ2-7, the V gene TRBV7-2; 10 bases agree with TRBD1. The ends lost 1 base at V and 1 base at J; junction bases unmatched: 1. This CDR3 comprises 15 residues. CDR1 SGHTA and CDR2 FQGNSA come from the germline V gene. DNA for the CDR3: TGTGCCAGCAGCTTAGTGGGACAGGGGTCCTACGAGCAGTACTTC. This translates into CASSLVGQGSYEQYF.

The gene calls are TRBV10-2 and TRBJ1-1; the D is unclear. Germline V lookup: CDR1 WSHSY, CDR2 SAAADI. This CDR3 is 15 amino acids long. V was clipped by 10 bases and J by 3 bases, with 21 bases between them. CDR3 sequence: CATKTRNVWDTEAFF. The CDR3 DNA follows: TGCGCCACCAAAACCAGGAACGTATGGGACACTGAAGCTTTCTTT.

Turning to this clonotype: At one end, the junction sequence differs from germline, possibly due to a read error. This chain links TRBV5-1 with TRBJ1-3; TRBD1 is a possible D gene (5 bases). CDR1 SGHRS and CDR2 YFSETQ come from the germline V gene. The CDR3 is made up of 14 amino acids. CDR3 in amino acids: CASSQAGTGNTICF. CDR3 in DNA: TGCGCCAGCAGCCAAGCAGGGACTGGAAACACCATATGTTTT.

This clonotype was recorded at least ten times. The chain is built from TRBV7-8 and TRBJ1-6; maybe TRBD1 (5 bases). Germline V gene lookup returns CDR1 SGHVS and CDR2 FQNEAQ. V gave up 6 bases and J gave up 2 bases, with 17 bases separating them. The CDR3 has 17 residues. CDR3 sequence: CASSHGDGGAYNSPLHF. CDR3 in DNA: TGTGCCAGCAGTCACGGTGACGGGGGGGCCTATAATTCACCCCTCCACTTT.

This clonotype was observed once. This CDR3 is CALAAQETQYF. The CDR3 DNA reads TGTGCGCTAGCGGCCCAAGAGACCCAGTACTTC. The chain employs TRBV7-6 and TRBJ2-5; 7 positions match TRBD2. CDR1 SGHVS and CDR2 FNYEAQ come from the germline V gene. The CDR3 length is 11 residues. The whole variable domain, remainder taken from reference TRBV7-6 and TRBJ2-5, is GAGVSQSPRYKVTKRGQDVALRCDPISGHVSLYWYRQALGQGPEFLTYFNYEAQQDKSGLPNDRFSAERPEGSISTLTIQRTEQRDSAMYRCALAAQETQYFGPGTRLLVL.

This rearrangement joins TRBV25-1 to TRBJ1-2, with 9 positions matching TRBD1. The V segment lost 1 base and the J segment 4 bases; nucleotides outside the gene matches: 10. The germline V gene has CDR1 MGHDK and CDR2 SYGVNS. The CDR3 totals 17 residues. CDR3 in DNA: TGTGCCAGCAGTGAATTGCTGCCGGGACAGGGACGCTATGGCTACACCTTC. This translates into CASSELLPGQGRYGYTF.

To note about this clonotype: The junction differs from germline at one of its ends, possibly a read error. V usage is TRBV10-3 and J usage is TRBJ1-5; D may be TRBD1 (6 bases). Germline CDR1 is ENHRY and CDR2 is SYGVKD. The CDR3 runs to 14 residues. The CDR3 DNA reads TGTGCCAGCAGTAGCCGGGGGCGCTTGCAGCCCCAGCATTTT. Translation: CASSSRGRLQPQHF.